Presented here are 6 T cell receptor beta chains from one specimen sequenced in a study of radiotherapy plus CTLA-4 blockade in lung cancer (dated by TCRdb to 2016 to 2019). The library was produced with the immunoSEQ multiplex PCR assay. TCRdb mirrors the immuneACCESS table, restricted to in-frame sequences. Some clones are absent from its copies; in checked studies, under half trace to an unresolved V gene, and the reason for the others is unknown. A total of 45,000 or so clones appear in this sample, 73% of them only once. The ten largest make up 3.5% to 4% of the sample. The specimen was peripheral blood, collected from a patient treated with radiotherapy plus ipilimumab. The receptors stem from a human donor with non-small cell lung cancer who had a complete response to radiotherapy plus ipilimumab.

The CDR3 protein is CASSADYGYTF. The CDR3 DNA is TGTGCCAGCAGCGCGGACTATGGCTACACCTTC. The rearrangement joins TRBV7-2 to TRBJ1-2; D is unclear. V lost 5 bases to trimming and J lost 3 bases, with 4 bases between them. Germline CDR1 reads SGHTA; CDR2 reads FQGNSA. The CDR3 contains 11 residues.

The V and J genes are TRBV5-1 and TRBJ1-2; 9 bases are a match to TRBD1. The CDR3 sequence is 14 residues long. Trimming removed 0 bases from V and 6 bases from J; junction bases left unmatched: 3. Per the germline V gene, CDR1 is SGHRS and CDR2 is YFSETQ. In DNA, the CDR3 is TGCGCCAGCAGCTTGGAGACAGGGGGACATGGCTACACCTTC. This codes for CASSLETGGHGYTF.

The CDR3 spells CASSMRTGVGYNEQFF. DNA for the CDR3: TGTGCCAGTAGTATGCGGACAGGGGTGGGATACAATGAGCAGTTCTTC. The rearrangement uses TRBV19 and TRBJ2-1; TRBD1 aligns across 9 bases. V trimming: 3 bases; J trimming: 4 bases; junction bases outside the gene matches: 7. The germline V gene has CDR1 LNHDA and CDR2 SQIVND (reference sequence). The CDR3 contains 16 residues. Looking up the rest from reference TRBV19 and TRBJ2-1 gives the full variable domain: DGGITQSPKYLFRKEGQNVTLSCEQNLNHDAMYWYRQDPGQGLRLIYYSQIVNDFQKGDIAEGYSVSREKKESFPLTVTSAQKNPTAFYLCASSMRTGVGYNEQFFGPGTRLTVL.

This clone was recorded once. The chain uses TRBV30 and TRBJ1-2; D perhaps matches TRBD1 (6 bases). The V end lost 5 bases, the J end lost 1 base, and 8 bases lay between the germline ends. The CDR3 runs 12 residues. CDR1 is GTSNPN and CDR2 is SVGIG in the germline V gene (reference sequence). CDR3 nucleotides: TGTGCCTGGGTCAGGGGTAACTATGGCTACACCTTC. It translates to CAWVRGNYGYTF.

The gene calls are TRBV2 and TRBJ1-1, with TRBD1 matching over 7 bases. The J segment lost 7 bases and the V segment lost 9 bases, leaving 20 bases of the junction unmatched. Per germline, CDR1 SNHLY and CDR2 FYNNEI. This CDR3 is built from 16 residues. In DNA form, the CDR3 reads TGTGCCAGTAGGATCAGAGGGGGCGGAATTAGTTTTGAAGCTTTCTTT. Protein product: CASRIRGGGISFEAFF.

V and J are TRBV6-5 and TRBJ2-7; TRBD2 might be the D (5 bases). The germline V and J ends were trimmed by 2 bases and 2 bases, with 13 bases remaining between them. The V gene's germline CDR1 is MNHEY and CDR2 SVGAGI. The CDR3 covers 15 residues. CDR3 amino acids: CASSYVLAATYEQYF. CDR3 coding DNA: TGTGCCAGCAGTTACGTGCTAGCAGCAACCTACGAGCAGTACTTC.